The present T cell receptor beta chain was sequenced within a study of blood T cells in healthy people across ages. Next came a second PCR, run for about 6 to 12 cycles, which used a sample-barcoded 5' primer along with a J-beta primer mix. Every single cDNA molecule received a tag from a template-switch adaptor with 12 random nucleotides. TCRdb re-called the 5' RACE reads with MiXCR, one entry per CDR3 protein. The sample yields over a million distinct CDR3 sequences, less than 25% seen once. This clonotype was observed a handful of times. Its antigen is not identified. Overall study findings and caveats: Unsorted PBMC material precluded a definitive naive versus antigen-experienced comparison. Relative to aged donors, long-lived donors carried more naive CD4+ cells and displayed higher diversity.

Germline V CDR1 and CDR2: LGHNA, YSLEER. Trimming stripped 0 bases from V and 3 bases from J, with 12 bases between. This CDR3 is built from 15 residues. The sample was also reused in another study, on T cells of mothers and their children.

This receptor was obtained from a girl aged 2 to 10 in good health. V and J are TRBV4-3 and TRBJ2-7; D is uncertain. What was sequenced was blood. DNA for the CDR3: TGCGCCAGCAGCCAAGATACCTGGGCAGGCTACGAGCAGTACTTC. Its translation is CASSQDTWAGYEQYF.